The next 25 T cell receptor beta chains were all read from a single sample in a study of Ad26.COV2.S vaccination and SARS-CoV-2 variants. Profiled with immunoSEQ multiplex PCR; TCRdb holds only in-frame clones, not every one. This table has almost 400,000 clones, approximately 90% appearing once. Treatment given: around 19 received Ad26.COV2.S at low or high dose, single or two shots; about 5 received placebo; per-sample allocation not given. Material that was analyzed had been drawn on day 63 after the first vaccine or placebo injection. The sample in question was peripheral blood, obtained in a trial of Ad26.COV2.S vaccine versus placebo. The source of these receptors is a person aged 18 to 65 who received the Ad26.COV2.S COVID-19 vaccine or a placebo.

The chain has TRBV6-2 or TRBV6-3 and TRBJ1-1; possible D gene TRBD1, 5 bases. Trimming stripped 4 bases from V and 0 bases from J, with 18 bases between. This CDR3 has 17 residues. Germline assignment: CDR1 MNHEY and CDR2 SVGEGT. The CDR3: CASSSPVRRDLNTEAFF. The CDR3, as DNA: TGTGCCAGCAGTTCTCCCGTGCGCCGGGACCTGAACACTGAAGCTTTCTTT.

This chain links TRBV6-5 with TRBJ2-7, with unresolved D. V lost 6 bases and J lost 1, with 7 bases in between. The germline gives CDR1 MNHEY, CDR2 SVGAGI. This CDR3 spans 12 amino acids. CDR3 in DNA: TGTGCCAGCAGCATAACGTCCTACGAGCAGTACTTC. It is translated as CASSITSYEQYF.

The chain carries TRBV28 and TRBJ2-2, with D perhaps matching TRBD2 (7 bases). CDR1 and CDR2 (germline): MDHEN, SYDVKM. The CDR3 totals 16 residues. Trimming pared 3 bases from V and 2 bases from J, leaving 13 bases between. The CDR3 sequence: CASSFGGTINTGELFF. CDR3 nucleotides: TGTGCCAGCAGTTTCGGGGGGACAATTAACACCGGGGAGCTGTTTTTT.

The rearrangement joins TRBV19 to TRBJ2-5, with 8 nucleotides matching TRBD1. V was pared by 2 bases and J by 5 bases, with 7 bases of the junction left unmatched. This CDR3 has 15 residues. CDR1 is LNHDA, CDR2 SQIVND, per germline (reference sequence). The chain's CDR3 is CASSIMQGARETQYF. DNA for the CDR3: TGTGCCAGTAGTATAATGCAGGGGGCACGGGAGACCCAGTACTTC.

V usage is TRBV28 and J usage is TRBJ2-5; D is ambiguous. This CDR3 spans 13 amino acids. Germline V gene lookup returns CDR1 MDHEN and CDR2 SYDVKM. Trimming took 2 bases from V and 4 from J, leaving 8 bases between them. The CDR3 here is CASSLGRLETQYF. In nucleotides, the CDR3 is TGTGCCAGCAGTTTAGGCCGACTAGAGACCCAGTACTTC.

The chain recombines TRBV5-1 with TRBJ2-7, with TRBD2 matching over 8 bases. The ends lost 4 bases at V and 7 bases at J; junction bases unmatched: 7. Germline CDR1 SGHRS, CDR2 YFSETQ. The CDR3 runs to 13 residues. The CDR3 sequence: CASSPPTSEEQYF. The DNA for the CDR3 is TGCGCCAGCAGCCCCCCGACTAGCGAGGAGCAGTACTTC.

The CDR3 DNA is TGTGCCAGTAGTATAATGGGAACAGGGGCTAGACAGCCCCAGCATTTT. This gives the protein CASSIMGTGARQPQHF. V gene TRBV19 combines with J gene TRBJ1-5; 7 bases match TRBD1. This CDR3 region has 16 residues. V gave up 2 bases and J gave up 7 bases; unmatched junction bases: 11. Germline CDR1 LNHDA, CDR2 SQIVND (reference sequence). The variable domain in full, with the rest retrieved from reference TRBV19 and TRBJ1-5, is DGGITQSPKYLFRKEGQNVTLSCEQNLNHDAMYWYRQDPGQGLRLIYYSQIVNDFQKGDIAEGYSVSREKKESFPLTVTSAQKNPTAFYLCASSIMGTGARQPQHFGDGTRLSIL.

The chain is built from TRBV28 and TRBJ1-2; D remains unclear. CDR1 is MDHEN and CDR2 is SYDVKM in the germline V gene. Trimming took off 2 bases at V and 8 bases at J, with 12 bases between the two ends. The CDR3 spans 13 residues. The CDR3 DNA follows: TGTGCCAGCAGTTTACCCATGACGGGAGGCTACACCTTC. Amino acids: CASSLPMTGGYTF.

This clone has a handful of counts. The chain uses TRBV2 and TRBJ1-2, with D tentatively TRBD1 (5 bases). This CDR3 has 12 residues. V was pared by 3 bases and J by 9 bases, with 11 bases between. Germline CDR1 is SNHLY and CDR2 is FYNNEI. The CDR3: CASSDQGLSYTF. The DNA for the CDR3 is TGTGCCAGCAGTGACCAGGGACTTAGCTACACCTTC.

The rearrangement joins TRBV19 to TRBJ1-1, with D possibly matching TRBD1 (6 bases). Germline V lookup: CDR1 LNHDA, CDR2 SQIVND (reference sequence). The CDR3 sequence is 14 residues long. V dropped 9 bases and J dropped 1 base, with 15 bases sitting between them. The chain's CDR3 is CASGEGGRNTEAFF. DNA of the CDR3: TGTGCCAGCGGAGAGGGGGGCCGGAACACTGAAGCTTTCTTT. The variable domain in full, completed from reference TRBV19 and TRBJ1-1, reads DGGITQSPKYLFRKEGQNVTLSCEQNLNHDAMYWYRQDPGQGLRLIYYSQIVNDFQKGDIAEGYSVSREKKESFPLTVTSAQKNPTAFYLCASGEGGRNTEAFFGQGTRLTVV.

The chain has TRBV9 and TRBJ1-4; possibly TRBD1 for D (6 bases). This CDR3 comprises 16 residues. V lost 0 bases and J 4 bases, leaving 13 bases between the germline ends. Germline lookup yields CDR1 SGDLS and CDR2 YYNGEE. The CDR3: CASSVAGPRGNEKLFF. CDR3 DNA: TGTGCCAGCAGCGTAGCCGGCCCCAGGGGTAATGAAAAACTGTTTTTT.

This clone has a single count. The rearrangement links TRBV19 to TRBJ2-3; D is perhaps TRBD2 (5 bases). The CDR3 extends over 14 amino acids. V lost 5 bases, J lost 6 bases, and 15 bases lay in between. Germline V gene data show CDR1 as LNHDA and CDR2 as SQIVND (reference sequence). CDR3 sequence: CASSGQEDGDTQYF. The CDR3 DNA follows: TGTGCCAGTAGTGGGCAGGAGGATGGGGATACGCAGTATTTT.

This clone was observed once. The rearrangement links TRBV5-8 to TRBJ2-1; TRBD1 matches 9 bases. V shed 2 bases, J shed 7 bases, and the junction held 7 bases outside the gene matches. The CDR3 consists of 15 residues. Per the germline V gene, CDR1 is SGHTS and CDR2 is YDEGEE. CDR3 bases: TGTGCCAGCAGCTTATTGGGACAGGGATGGAATGAGCAGTTCTTC. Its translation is CASSLLGQGWNEQFF.

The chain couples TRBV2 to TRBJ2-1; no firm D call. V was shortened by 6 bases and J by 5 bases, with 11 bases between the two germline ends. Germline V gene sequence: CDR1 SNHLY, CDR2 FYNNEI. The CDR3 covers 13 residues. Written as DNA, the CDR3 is TGTGCCAGCAGCTCCCCCCTAGACAATGAGCAGTTCTTC. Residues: CASSSPLDNEQFF.

CDR3: CASSLGQSGAGELFF. The CDR3 DNA follows: TGTGCCAGCAGCTTGGGGCAAAGCGGGGCCGGGGAGCTGTTTTTT. The chain uses TRBV5-4 and TRBJ2-2; TRBD2 agrees at 7 bases. With V trimmed by 0 bases and J by 6 bases, 5 bases remained unmatched. The germline V gene has CDR1 SGHNT and CDR2 YYREEE (reference sequence). The CDR3 is 15 residues long. The full variable domain, its missing parts supplied by reference TRBV5-4 and TRBJ2-2, is ETGVTQSPTHLIKTRGQQVTLRCSSQSGHNTVSWYQQALGQGPQFIFQYYREEENGRGNFPPRFSGLQFPNYSSELNVNALELDDSALYLCASSLGQSGAGELFFGEGSRLTVL.

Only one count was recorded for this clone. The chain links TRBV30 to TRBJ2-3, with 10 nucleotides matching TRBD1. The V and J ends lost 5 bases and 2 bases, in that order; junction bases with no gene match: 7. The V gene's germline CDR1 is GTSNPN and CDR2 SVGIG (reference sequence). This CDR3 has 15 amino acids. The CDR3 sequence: CAWDTGTGVTDTQYF. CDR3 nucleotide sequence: TGTGCCTGGGATACCGGGACAGGGGTCACAGATACGCAGTATTTT.

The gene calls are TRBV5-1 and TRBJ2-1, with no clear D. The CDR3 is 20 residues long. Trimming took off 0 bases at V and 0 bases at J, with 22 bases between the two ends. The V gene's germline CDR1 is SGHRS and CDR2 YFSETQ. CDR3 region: CASSLAGLERPRSSYNEQFF. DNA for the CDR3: TGCGCCAGCAGCTTGGCGGGTCTAGAGCGACCACGGAGCTCCTACAATGAGCAGTTCTTC. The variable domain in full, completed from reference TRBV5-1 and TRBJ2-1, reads KAGVTQTPRYLIKTRGQQVTLSCSPISGHRSVSWYQQTPGQGLQFLFEYFSETQRNKGNFPGRFSGRQFSNSRSEMNVSTLELGDSALYLCASSLAGLERPRSSYNEQFFGPGTRLTVL.

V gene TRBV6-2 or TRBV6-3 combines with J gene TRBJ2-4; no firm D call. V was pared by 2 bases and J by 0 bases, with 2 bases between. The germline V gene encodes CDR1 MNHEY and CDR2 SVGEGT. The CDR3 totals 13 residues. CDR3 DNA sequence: TGTGCCAGCAGTTACGGAGCCAAAAACATTCAGTACTTC. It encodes CASSYGAKNIQYF.

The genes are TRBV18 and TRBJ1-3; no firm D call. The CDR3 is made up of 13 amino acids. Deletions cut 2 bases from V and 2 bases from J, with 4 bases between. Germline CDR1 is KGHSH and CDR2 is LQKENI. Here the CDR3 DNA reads TGTGCCAGCTCACCAGGCCCTGGAAACACCATATATTTT. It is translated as CASSPGPGNTIYF. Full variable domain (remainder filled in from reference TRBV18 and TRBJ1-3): NAGVMQNPRHLVRRRGQEARLRCSPMKGHSHVYWYRQLPEEGLKFMVYLQKENIIDESGMPKERFSAEFPKEGPSILRIQQVVRGDSAAYFCASSPGPGNTIYFGEGSWLTVV.

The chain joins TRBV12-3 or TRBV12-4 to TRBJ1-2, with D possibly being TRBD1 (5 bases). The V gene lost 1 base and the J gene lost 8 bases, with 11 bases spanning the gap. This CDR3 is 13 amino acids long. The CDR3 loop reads CASSLGVREGYTF. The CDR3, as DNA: TGTGCCAGCAGTTTAGGGGTCAGGGAGGGCTACACCTTC.

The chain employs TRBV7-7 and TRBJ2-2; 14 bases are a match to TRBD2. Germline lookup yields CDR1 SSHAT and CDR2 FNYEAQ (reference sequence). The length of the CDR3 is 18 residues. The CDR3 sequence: CASAPGLAGGRGFGELFF. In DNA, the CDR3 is TGTGCTAGCGCGCCTGGACTAGCGGGAGGCCGCGGGTTCGGGGAGCTGTTTTTT.

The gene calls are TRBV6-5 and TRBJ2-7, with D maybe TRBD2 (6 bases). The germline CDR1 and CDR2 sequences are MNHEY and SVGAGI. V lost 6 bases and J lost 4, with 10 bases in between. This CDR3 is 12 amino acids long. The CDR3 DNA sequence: TGTGCCAGCAGGGGGGGAGGTTACGAGCAGTACTTC. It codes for CASRGGGYEQYF.

The CDR3 DNA reads as TGTGCCACCAGTGGCGGGGGGGGAAGGGCAGATACGCAGTATTTT. Translating gives CATSGGGGRADTQYF. The chain has TRBV24-1 and TRBJ2-3, with 9 bases identical to TRBD2. The V gene's germline CDR1 is KGHDR and CDR2 SFDVKD. After removal of 5 bases from V and 4 bases from J, the junction contained 6 bases not matched to a gene. The CDR3 covers 15 residues.

CDR3 sequence (DNA): TGTGCCAGCAGTGAACGCGTTAGCGGGAGGATTGACGGGGAGCTGTTTTTT. This translates into CASSERVSGRIDGELFF. The chain has TRBV2 and TRBJ2-2, with 10 nucleotides matching TRBD2. This CDR3 is built from 17 residues. CDR1 and CDR2 (germline): SNHLY, FYNNEI. Trimming removed 2 bases from V and 7 bases from J; junction bases left unmatched: 10.

This chain's CDR3 is CASIMGVGSPLHF. The CDR3 DNA reads as TGTGCCAGTATTATGGGGGTTGGGTCACCCCTCCACTTT. The chain employs TRBV19 and TRBJ1-6, with a tentative D call TRBD1 (5 bases). The CDR3 contains 13 residues. Trimming cost V 7 bases and J 10 bases, with 14 bases left between them. CDR1 and CDR2 (germline): LNHDA, SQIVND (reference sequence).